Sequencing of this T cell receptor beta chain was carried out in a study of T cell repertoires in cytomegalovirus infection. Background on the study: Researchers turned to recently identified HLA-C-restricted CMV epitopes as well as well-studied HLA-B-restricted ones. Through public TCR beta signatures, both CMV infection and matching HLA type were indicated. Findings of the study overall: Carriers of CMV and the relevant HLA type were discriminated by public TCR beta frequency. What dominated the ex vivo response were HLA-C-restricted CMV-specific TCR beta clonotypes.

Via MiXCR, TCRdb re-called the reads, giving one row per CDR3 protein. The data show 750,000 to 950,000 distinct CDR3 sequences, 25% to 35% seen once. This CDR3 spans 15 amino acids. CDR1 and CDR2 from the germline V gene are MDHEN and SYDVKM. With 7 bases clipped from V and 5 bases from J, the junction kept 11 bases outside the gene matches. On this clonotype itself: Its matching antigen is unknown.

The starting material was cultured CD8+ T cells from PBMCs, obtained from culture after CMV antigen stimulation. The chain couples TRBV28 to TRBJ2-5; 9 bases are a match to TRBD2. This receptor was obtained from a human donor in good health (CMV status not recorded). Some clones in this sample may be carry-over from other donors' samples. CDR3 DNA sequence: TGTGCCAGCACCGCCCCGACTAGCGGAGAGGAGACCCAGTACTTC. Translation: CASTAPTSGEETQYF.